The 18 T cell receptor beta chains listed next were all sequenced from one sample in a study of blood T cell repertoires in COVID-19. Libraries were prepared by immunoSEQ multiplex PCR; TCRdb keeps only in-frame clonotypes and omits some of them. The sample records 200,000 to 300,000 clones, just under 85% being singletons. The sample consisted of peripheral blood. Receptor source: an elderly woman with acute or convalescent COVID-19.

The chain links TRBV21-1 to TRBJ2-3; the table assigns TRBD2, which was not confirmed against the DNA. TRBV21-1 is listed as a pseudogene. This CDR3 comprises 17 residues. CDR3 DNA: TGTGCCAGCAGACCCGATTTGGGGGGGTCTTTCTCAGATACGCAGTATTTT. This translates into CASRPDLGGSFSDTQYF.

This clone was found once. The rearrangement joins TRBV3-1 (or the pseudogene TRBV3-2) to TRBJ2-3, with 9 bases matching TRBD2. This CDR3 has 16 residues. J lost 3 bases, V lost 1 base, and 5 bases had no gene match. Germline V lookup: CDR1 LGHDT, CDR2 YNNKEL (reference sequence). In DNA, the CDR3 is TGTGCCAGCAGCCAAGGCGGGGGGGCCAGGACAGATACGCAGTATTTT. Translation: CASSQGGGARTDTQYF.

The chain recombines TRBV5-6 with TRBJ2-3, with 8 nucleotides matching TRBD1. Trimming removed 1 base from V and 2 bases from J; junction bases left unmatched: 3. The V gene's germline CDR1 is SGHDT and CDR2 YYEEEE. The CDR3 consists of 15 residues. The CDR3 region is CASSLSGGPTDTQYF. The CDR3 bases are TGTGCCAGCAGCTTGTCAGGGGGCCCCACAGATACGCAGTATTTT.

This chain joins TRBV5-4 and TRBJ2-1; 9 bases line up with TRBD2. Trimming cost V 4 bases and J 6 bases; bases outside gene matches: 11. The CDR3 sequence is 16 residues long. Germline lookup yields CDR1 SGHNT and CDR2 YYREEE (reference sequence). CDR3 sequence (DNA): TGTGCCAGCAGCCCACGAGCGGGGGGCGCGGTCAATGAGCAGTTCTTC. Its protein product is CASSPRAGGAVNEQFF.

This chain joins TRBV28 and TRBJ1-6; a possible D gene is TRBD1 (6 bases). V lost 6 bases and J 5 bases, leaving 26 bases between the germline ends. Germline CDR1 is MDHEN and CDR2 is SYDVKM. The CDR3 spans 19 residues. CDR3 residues: CASSPTTGRLSSNNSPLHF. In DNA, the CDR3 is TGTGCCAGCAGCCCTACGACAGGCCGCCTCAGCAGTAATAATTCACCCCTCCACTTT.

This clone came up a few times. The J gene is TRBJ1-6, the V gene TRBV5-3; D not certain. TRBV5-3 is an open reading frame whose function is uncertain. V was trimmed by 10 bases and J by 7 bases, leaving 3 bases between them. The CDR3 covers 9 residues. CDR3 coding DNA: TGTGCCCTCAATTCACCCCTCCACTTT. Translated, it gives CALNSPLHF.

The chain has TRBV30 and TRBJ1-2; the D is unclear. The ends were cut back, 0 bases at V and 7 bases at J, with 9 bases in the middle. Germline V gene data show CDR1 as GTSNPN and CDR2 as SVGIG (reference sequence). This CDR3 is built from 12 residues. The CDR3 loop reads CAWSVQVVGYTF. Written as DNA, the CDR3 is TGTGCCTGGAGTGTCCAGGTCGTTGGCTACACCTTC. The variable domain in full, with the rest retrieved from reference TRBV30 and TRBJ1-2, is SQTIHQWPATLVQPVGSPLSLECTVEGTSNPNLYWYRQAAGRGLQLLFYSVGIGQISSEVPQNLSASRPQDRQFILSSKKLLLSDSGFYLCAWSVQVVGYTFGSGTRLTVV.

J is TRBJ2-3 and V is TRBV29-1; the match to TRBD1 covers 12 bases. Germline assignment: CDR1 SQVTM and CDR2 ANQGSEA. V was pared by 3 bases and J by 0 bases, with 10 bases of the junction left unmatched. The CDR3 covers 18 residues. Here the CDR3 reads CSVETPGQGASSTDTQYF. The CDR3 DNA sequence: TGCAGCGTTGAGACTCCGGGACAGGGGGCCTCTAGCACAGATACGCAGTATTTT.

The chain couples TRBV5-1 to TRBJ1-2, with D tentatively TRBD1 (5 bases). Per germline, CDR1 SGHRS and CDR2 YFSETQ. The V gene lost 4 bases and the J gene lost 4 bases, with 17 bases spanning the gap. This CDR3 is 15 amino acids long. The CDR3 sequence is CASSRDTPGGYGYTF. The CDR3 coding sequence is TGCGCCAGCAGCAGAGATACCCCGGGGGGCTATGGCTACACCTTC.

The sample holds a few counts of this clone. This CDR3 reads CASSESRLNTEAFF. The CDR3 DNA reads as TGTGCCAGCAGTGAATCTCGACTTAACACTGAAGCTTTCTTT. The chain uses TRBV2 and TRBJ1-1; D not certain. The CDR3 sequence is 14 residues long. Germline assignment: CDR1 SNHLY and CDR2 FYNNEI. The germline V and J ends were trimmed by 2 bases and 2 bases, with 9 bases remaining between them.

The J gene is TRBJ1-5, the V gene TRBV19, with a tentative D call TRBD1 (6 bases). V was cut by 3 bases and J by 3 bases, with 15 bases left in between. Germline V CDR1 and CDR2: LNHDA, SQIVND (reference sequence). There are 16 residues in the CDR3. The CDR3 loop is CASSISRGRVNQPQHF. The CDR3 region has the DNA TGTGCCAGTAGTATTTCGAGGGGGAGAGTCAATCAGCCCCAGCATTTT.

The chain couples TRBV18 to TRBJ2-1, with a possible D match to TRBD1 (6 bases). V gave up 1 base and J gave up 8 bases, with 15 bases separating them. Per the germline V gene, CDR1 is KGHSH and CDR2 is LQKENI. This CDR3 comprises 15 residues. The CDR3 nucleotides are TGTGCCAGCTCACCACGGGGGCGGCCTCCTGATGAGCAGTTCTTC. Amino acids: CASSPRGRPPDEQFF.

In this sample, this clone turned up a few times. The same CDR3 arises from other DNA sequences in this sample as well. The V and J genes are TRBV6-5 and TRBJ1-6; 9 nucleotides agree with TRBD1. CDR1 MNHEY and CDR2 SVGAGI come from the germline V gene. The CDR3 has 13 amino acids. J was trimmed by 7 bases and V by 6 bases; bases with no gene match: 1. The CDR3 is CASRGQGNSPLHF. CDR3 DNA sequence: TGTGCCAGCAGAGGACAGGGGAATTCACCCCTCCACTTT.

CDR3 sequence reads: CASNSGIQETQYF. Here the CDR3 DNA reads TGTGCCAGCAATTCCGGGATCCAAGAGACCCAGTACTTC. This chain connects TRBV6-5 to TRBJ2-5, with a weak D call TRBD2 (5 bases). The CDR3 is made up of 13 amino acids. V shed 7 bases and J shed 1 base, with 10 bases lying between them. CDR1 is MNHEY and CDR2 is SVGAGI in the germline V gene.

V is TRBV4-1 and J is TRBJ2-5; 13 positions agree with TRBD2. V dropped 1 base and J dropped 5; count of bases not matched to a gene: 1. This CDR3 contains 15 residues. Germline V gene sequence: CDR1 MGHRA, CDR2 YSYEKL. CDR3 sequence: CASSQVLAGGETQYF. The CDR3, as DNA: TGCGCCAGCAGCCAAGTACTAGCGGGGGGGGAGACCCAGTACTTC.

The rearrangement links TRBV27 to TRBJ1-5; a weak D match, TRBD1 (5 bases). V was shortened by 5 bases and J by 1 base, with 12 bases between the two germline ends. CDR1 is MNHEY and CDR2 is SMNVEV in the germline V gene (reference sequence). The CDR3 runs to 15 residues. The CDR3 region has the DNA TGTGCCAGCAGTGCGGGGGGAATGAGCAATCAGCCCCAGCATTTT. This sequence encodes CASSAGGMSNQPQHF.

The gene calls are TRBV7-8 and TRBJ2-6, with 10 bases fitting TRBD2. Germline-derived CDR1 and CDR2 are SGHVS and FQNEAQ. V was pared by 2 bases and J by 0 bases, with 4 bases of the junction left unmatched. The CDR3 is made up of 18 amino acids. CDR3 DNA: TGTGCCAGCAGCTTAAGCCTAGCGGGGGCCTCTGGGGCCAACGTCCTGACTTTC. Its protein is CASSLSLAGASGANVLTF.

The V gene is TRBV11-1, the J gene TRBJ2-5; D is perhaps TRBD1 (5 bases). The CDR3 has 14 residues. Per germline, CDR1 SGHAT and CDR2 FQDESV (reference sequence). The V and J ends lost 3 bases and 4 bases respectively, with 12 bases between them. In nucleotides, the CDR3 is TGTGCCAGCAGCTTCCGAAGAAGGGGAGAGACCCAGTACTTC. It codes for CASSFRRRGETQYF. Combining the CDR3 with reference TRBV11-1 and TRBJ2-5 gives the whole variable domain EAEVAQSPRYKITEKSQAVAFWCDPISGHATLYWYRQILGQGPELLVQFQDESVVDDSQLPKDRFSAERLKGVDSTLKIQPAELGDSAMYLCASSFRRRGETQYFGPGTRLLVL.